Listed below are T cell receptor beta chains from one sample, sequenced in a study of technical replicates of blood from a few donors. Measured with immunoSEQ multiplex PCR; TCRdb has only the in-frame clones, and not every one. The sample has around 80,000 clones; 95% to 98% are singletons. Sequencing was performed on T cells isolated from PBMCs. These receptor sequences come from a human donor in good health. Both conserved end residues are part of each CDR3. A D gene is named only where the DNA matches it firmly. Size tells how often a clone was seen (once, few, many) or the class of an expanded clone, and some rows leave it out.

>TRBV29-1|NA|NA|TRBJ2-4|12
CSVWGARDIQYF
TGCAGCGTATGGGGTGCGAGGGACATTCAGTACTTC
>TRBV29-1|NA|NA|TRBJ2-7|13
CSVSPGGSYEQYF
TGCAGCGTTAGCCCAGGGGGGTCCTACGAGCAGTACTTC
>TRBV18|TRBD1|many|TRBJ1-5|15
CASSPPDRANQPQHF
TGTGCCAGCTCACCACCTGACAGGGCCAATCAGCCCCAGCATTTT
>TRBV1|NA|NA|TRBJ2-7|14
CTSSQGSSDYEQYF
TGCACCAGCAGCCAAGGATCTAGCGACTACGAGCAGTACTTC
>TRBV7-9|NA|NA|TRBJ1-1|15
CASSILQTVNTEAFF
TGTGCCAGCAGCATACTTCAGACAGTGAACACTGAAGCTTTCTTT
>TRBV4-1|NA|NA|TRBJ2-1|13
CASSLLQGIEQFF
TGCGCCAGCAGCCTGCTACAGGGTATTGAGCAGTTCTTC
>TRBV19|TRBD1|NA|TRBJ2-3|15
CASSIRQGVLDTQYF
TGTGCCAGTAGCATCCGACAGGGTGTCTTAGATACGCAGTATTTT
>TRBV29-1|TRBD2|once|TRBJ2-7|14
CSAGTSGSPREQYF
TGCAGCGCCGGGACTAGCGGATCCCCACGCGAGCAGTACTTC
>TRBV7-2|NA|once|TRBJ2-5|15
CASSLSLGIGETQYF
TGTGCCAGCAGCTTATCTCTGGGCATCGGAGAGACCCAGTACTTC
>TRBV7-9|TRBD2|NA|TRBJ2-1|15
CASSWGGAGLDEQFF
TGTGCCAGCAGCTGGGGAGGGGCAGGTCTAGATGAGCAGTTCTTC
>TRBV9|TRBD2|NA|TRBJ2-7|16
CASSEMEGAGGYEQYF
TGTGCCAGCAGCGAGATGGAGGGAGCGGGAGGCTACGAGCAGTACTTC
>TRBV7-9|TRBD1|NA|TRBJ2-1|15
CASSPRDRGNNEQFF
TGTGCCAGCAGCCCCCGGGACAGGGGGAACAATGAGCAGTTCTTC
>TRBV11-1|NA|NA|TRBJ2-7|13
CASSLGQNYEQYF
TGTGCCAGCAGCCTAGGACAGAACTACGAGCAGTACTTC
>TRBV6-1|NA|NA|TRBJ1-1|14
CASSEYRGNTEAFF
TGTGCCAGCAGTGAATATAGGGGTAACACTGAAGCTTTCTTT
>TRBV13|NA|NA|TRBJ2-3|15
CASSSGASSTDTQYF
TGTGCCAGCAGCTCGGGAGCCTCTAGCACAGATACGCAGTATTTT
>TRBV7-9|TRBD1|NA|TRBJ1-2|14
CASSLTGEAYGYTF
TGTGCCAGCAGCCTAACAGGGGAAGCCTATGGCTACACCTTC
>TRBV2|NA|NA|TRBJ2-7|12
CASSEVRGSEYF
TGTGCCAGCAGTGAAGTAAGGGGGAGCGAGTACTTC
>TRBV5-3|NA|NA|TRBJ2-3|13
CARSPIITDTQYF
TGTGCCAGAAGCCCTATAATCACAGATACGCAGTATTTT
>TRBV5-4|NA|once|TRBJ2-5|15
CASSPGGGAGETQYF
TGTGCCAGCAGCCCGGGAGGGGGCGCCGGGGAGACCCAGTACTTC
>TRBV6-4|TRBD1|NA|TRBJ2-5|13
CASSEGTGETQYF
TGTGCCAGCAGTGAGGGGACAGGGGAGACCCAGTACTTC
>TRBV6-1|NA|NA|TRBJ2-4|14
CASSEVGQPGIQYF
TGTGCCAGCAGTGAAGTGGGACAACCCGGCATTCAGTACTTC
>TRBV6-4|NA|NA|TRBJ2-1|15
CATSGNPGLLNEQFF
TGTGCCACCTCCGGGAATCCTGGGCTATTGAATGAGCAGTTCTTC
>TRBV4-1|NA|NA|TRBJ2-2|16
CASSQGKGSGTGELFF
TGCGCCAGCAGCCAAGGGAAAGGGAGCGGCACCGGGGAGCTGTTTTTT
>TRBV10-3|NA|NA|TRBJ1-3|15
CAISESGFERDTIYF
TGTGCCATCAGTGAGTCTGGCTTCGAGAGGGACACCATATATTTT
>TRBV7-6|NA|once|TRBJ1-1|15
CASSPGGGSNTEAFF
TGTGCCAGCAGCCCCGGGGGAGGTTCGAACACTGAAGCTTTCTTT